This is a list of T cell receptor beta chains from one sample in a study of CD8+ T cells in alopecia areata. Generated by immunoSEQ multiplex PCR, the TCRdb table keeps only in-frame clones and is missing some. The sample consists of 150,000 to 200,000 clones, approximately 61% of them appearing once. The specimen comprised CD4+ T cells sorted from blood, sampled at week 24, from a patient treated with tofacitinib. These receptors were taken from a human donor with alopecia areata. Both conserved end residues are part of each CDR3. The D gene is left open where the match is weak. Only some rows state a clone size, as once, few, many or a class for expanded clones.

>-|TRBD1|TRBJ1-2|TRBV7-2
TGTGCCAGCAGCCAGGGACAGGGAAAGGTTGACACCTTC
CASSQGQGKVDTF
>-|TRBD1|TRBJ2-7|TRBV9
TGTGCCAGCAGCTACAACACTGACAGGGACCACGAGCAGTACTTC
CASSYNTDRDHEQYF
>-|TRBD1|TRBJ1-1|TRBV29-1
TGCAGCGTTGATTTTCAGGGGGCGAGCGCTGAAGCTTTCTTT
CSVDFQGASAEAFF
>-|-|TRBJ1-5|TRBV28
TGTGCCAGCAGTGGGACCCTGAGCAATCAGCCCCAGCATTTT
CASSGTLSNQPQHF
>-|-|TRBJ1-6|TRBV30
TGTGCCTGGAGTCCGATCGGGAGGAACAAGGATTCACCCCTCCACTTT
CAWSPIGRNKDSPLHF
>-|-|TRBJ1-2|TRBV2
TGTGCCAGCAGTAACGGACAGACTCTTTTGGGCTACACCTTC
CASSNGQTLLGYTF
>-|-|TRBJ2-5|TRBV30
TGTGCCTCCCGGTGGGGGAACCAAGAGACCCAGTACTTC
CASRWGNQETQYF
>-|-|TRBJ2-3|TRBV27
TGTGCCAGCAGTTCAGGGAGCACAGATACGCAGTATTTT
CASSSGSTDTQYF
>few|-|TRBJ2-7|TRBV25-1
TGTGCCAGCAGTGATGATACTAGATTCTACGAGCAGTACTTC
CASSDDTRFYEQYF
>-|TRBD2|TRBJ2-5|TRBV30
TGTGCCTGGAGTGTACAGCGGGGGCCCGGGGAGACCCAGTACTTC
CAWSVQRGPGETQYF
>-|TRBD1|TRBJ1-2|TRBV30
TGTGCCTGGAGTCTACAGGGGCTAGCTAACTATGGCTACACCTTC
CAWSLQGLANYGYTF
>few|TRBD1|TRBJ1-2|TRBV4-1
TGCGCCAGCAGCGTATCACAGGGGGCCGGCAGTGGCTACACCTTC
CASSVSQGAGSGYTF
>-|-|TRBJ1-2|TRBV2
TGTGCCAGCAGTGAAGGCCCGTACAGGGCGGAGGGCTACACCTTC
CASSEGPYRAEGYTF
>-|-|TRBJ1-2|TRBV6-5
TGTGCCAGCAGTTACTTGCGACAAAACCCTTCAGGCTACACCTTC
CASSYLRQNPSGYTF
>-|-|TRBJ1-4|TRBV6-5
TGTGCCAGCAGCCGGTCCAGGGCTGAAAAACTGTTTTTT
CASSRSRAEKLFF
>-|-|TRBJ1-2|TRBV6-6
TGTGCCAGCCTCTCAGGGATAGTCTATGGCTACACCTTC
CASLSGIVYGYTF
>-|-|TRBJ1-2|TRBV30
TGTGCCTGGAGTGCAGGGGCAGGCTACACCTTC
CAWSAGAGYTF
>-|TRBD2|TRBJ2-7|TRBV5-6
TGTGCCAGCAGCTCTAGCGGGGGTATCTACGAGCAGTACTTC
CASSSSGGIYEQYF
>-|-|TRBJ1-6|TRBV25-1
TGTGCCAGCTCCGTGGGGGGCATTAATTCACCCCTCCACTTT
CASSVGGINSPLHF
>-|TRBD1|TRBJ1-5|TRBV6-6
TGTGCCAGCAGTTACAGGCAGGGGGACAATCAGCCCCAGCATTTT
CASSYRQGDNQPQHF
>-|-|TRBJ1-1|TRBV4-3
TGCGCCAGCAGCCAAAACAAAGGATCTGAAGCTTTCTTT
CASSQNKGSEAFF
>few|TRBD2|TRBJ2-5|TRBV4-1
TGCGCCAGCAGCCAAGGAATAGGACTAGCGGGGGCGCCACACCAAGAGACCCAGTACTTC
CASSQGIGLAGAPHQETQYF
>-|-|TRBJ2-2|TRBV5-6
TGTGCCAGCAGCTTGTTCCGATTCAGGACTCAAGACGGGGAGCTGTTTTTT
CASSLFRFRTQDGELFF
>once|TRBD1|TRBJ1-1|TRBV4-3
TGCGCCAGCAGCCTCGGGACAGTTGGTAAGACTGAAGCTTTCTTT
CASSLGTVGKTEAFF
>few|TRBD2|TRBJ2-7|TRBV5-1
TGCGCCAGCAGCTTTTCACTAGCGGGGGGACGCGAGCAGTACTTC
CASSFSLAGGREQYF
>few|TRBD1|TRBJ2-7|TRBV10-3
TGTGCCATCAGTTCCTCCGGGACAGGGGCCTACGAGCAGTACTTC
CAISSSGTGAYEQYF